The 3 T cell receptor beta chains below were found in one sample sequenced in a study of blood T cell repertoires in COVID-19. Assay: immunoSEQ multiplex PCR; the TCRdb copy retains only in-frame clones and omits some. The table shows some 96,000 clones, with around nine tenths occurring only once. Sequenced sample: peripheral blood. Receptors originate from a man between 60 and 70 years old with acute or convalescent COVID-19.

The chain has TRBV4-2 and TRBJ1-2, with unresolved D. The CDR3 spans 12 residues. Trimming stripped 3 bases from V and 6 bases from J, with 8 bases between. CDR1 is LGHNA, CDR2 YNFKEQ, per germline. CDR3 protein: CASSQYGNGYTF. The CDR3 DNA reads TGTGCCAGCAGCCAGTACGGTAATGGCTACACCTTC.

This clone was counted once. This chain joins TRBV6-6 and TRBJ1-2, with a possible D match to TRBD1 (6 bases). The CDR3 loop spans 12 amino acids. Germline-derived CDR1 and CDR2 are MNHNY and SVGAGI (reference sequence). With 8 bases removed from V and 2 bases from J, the gap between germline ends came to 9 bases. CDR3 region: CASGTPNYGYTF. The CDR3 DNA reads as TGTGCCAGCGGGACACCAAACTATGGCTACACCTTC.

The genes are TRBV5-1 and TRBJ1-5, with D possibly being TRBD1 (6 bases). Trimming stripped 2 bases from V and 6 bases from J, with 12 bases between. Germline V gene sequence: CDR1 SGHRS, CDR2 YFSETQ. This CDR3 contains 14 residues. The CDR3 sequence: CASSLTGSGQPQHF. The CDR3 bases are TGCGCCAGCAGCTTAACAGGGAGTGGTCAGCCCCAGCATTTT.